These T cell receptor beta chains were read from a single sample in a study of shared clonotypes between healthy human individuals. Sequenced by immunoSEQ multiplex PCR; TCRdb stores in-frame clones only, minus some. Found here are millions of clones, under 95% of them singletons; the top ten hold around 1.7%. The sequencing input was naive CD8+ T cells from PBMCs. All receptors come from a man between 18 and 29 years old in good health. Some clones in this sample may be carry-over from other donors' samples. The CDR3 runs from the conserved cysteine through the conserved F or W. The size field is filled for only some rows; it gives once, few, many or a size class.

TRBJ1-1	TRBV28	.	CASSYGQGGTEAFF
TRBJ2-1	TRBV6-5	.	CASMVTGGTNNEQFF
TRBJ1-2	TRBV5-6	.	CASSLPQGYGYTF
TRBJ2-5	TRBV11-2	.	CAGPQETQYF
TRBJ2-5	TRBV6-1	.	CASSEGQQETQYF
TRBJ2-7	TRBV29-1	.	CSVEASDSYEQYF
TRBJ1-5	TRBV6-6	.	CASSYSLHRVNQPQHF
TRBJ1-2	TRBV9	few	CASSSTTVQYGYTF
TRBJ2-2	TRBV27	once	CASSFGEGTGELFF
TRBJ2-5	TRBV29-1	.	CSVIGETQYF
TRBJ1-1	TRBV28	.	CASSLFRGMNTEAFF
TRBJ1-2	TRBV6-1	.	CASRYRDDGYTF
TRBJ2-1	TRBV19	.	CASRAGLDEQFF
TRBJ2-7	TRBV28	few	CASSPGHSYEQYF
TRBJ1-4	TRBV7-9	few	CASSPGTLDFMEKLFF
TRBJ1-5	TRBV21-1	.	CASSKAGQPQHF
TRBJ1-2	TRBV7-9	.	CASSQTGGLVYGYTF
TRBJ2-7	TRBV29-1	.	CSGRHEREQYF
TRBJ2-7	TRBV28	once	CASRTAGAAGGSEQYF
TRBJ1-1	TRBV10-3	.	CAIGGDRGTEAFF
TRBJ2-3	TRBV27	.	CASSLSQVITDTQYF
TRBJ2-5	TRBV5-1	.	CASRRRGLRETQYF
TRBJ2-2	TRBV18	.	CASSPQEPTNTGELFF
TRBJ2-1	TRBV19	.	CASIQGGPHYNEQFF
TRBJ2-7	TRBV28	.	CASNRVYLGYEQYF
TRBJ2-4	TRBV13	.	CASSLLHAMENIQYF
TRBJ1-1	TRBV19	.	CASSFRADEAFF
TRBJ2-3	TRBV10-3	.	CATFTPGLAGGITDTQYF
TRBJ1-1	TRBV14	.	CASSQVSNTEAFF
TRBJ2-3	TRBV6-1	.	CASSGRDRWVDTQYF